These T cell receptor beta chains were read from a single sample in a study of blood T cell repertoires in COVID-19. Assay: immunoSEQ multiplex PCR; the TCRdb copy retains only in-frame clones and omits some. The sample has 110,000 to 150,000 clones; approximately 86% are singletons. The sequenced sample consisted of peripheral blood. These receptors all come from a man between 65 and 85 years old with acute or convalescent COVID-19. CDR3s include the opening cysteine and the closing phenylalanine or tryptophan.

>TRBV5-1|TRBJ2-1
CASSTTGGRGNNEQFF
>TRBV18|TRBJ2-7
CASSPSASGWEQYF
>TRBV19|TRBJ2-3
CASSIDVGVTVDTQYF
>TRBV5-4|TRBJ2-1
CASSFRAAYNEQFF
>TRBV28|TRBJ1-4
CASSLFENGHEKLFF
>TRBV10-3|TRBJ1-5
CAISDQGASNQPQHF
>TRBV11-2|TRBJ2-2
CASTPATGEGGELFF
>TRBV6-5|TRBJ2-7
CASTLDRENYEQYF
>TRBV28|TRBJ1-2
CASSPYRQAGDGYTF
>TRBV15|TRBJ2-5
CATSRGGGVQETQYF
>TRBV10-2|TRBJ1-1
CASSRLPPGQGITEAFF
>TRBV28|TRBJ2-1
CASSRTSHPKEQFF
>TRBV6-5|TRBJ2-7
CASSYSSGLSYEQYF
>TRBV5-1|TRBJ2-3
CASSPGTSEDTQYF
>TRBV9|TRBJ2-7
CASSVREGYEQYF
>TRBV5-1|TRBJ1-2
CASRIPRQGLPSGESGYTF